A selection of T cell receptor beta chains follows, all from one sample in a study of blood T cells in healthy people across ages. From the 5' RACE reads, TCRdb called clonotypes with MiXCR, one entry per CDR3 protein. The table lists over 450,000 distinct CDR3 sequences, around 24% of them singletons, with just under 9% in the top ten. The sample was also linked to a second study, of T cells of mothers and their children.

The specimen sequenced was blood. Receptor source: a boy between 10 and 17 years old in good health. Both conserved end residues are part of each CDR3. The D gene is left open where the match is weak. The size entry is marked missing in some rows and otherwise reads once, few, many or a size class.

TGCAGTGCTAGAGATCTCATACAAAACTATGGCTACACCTTC | CSARDLIQNYGYTF | . | TRBJ1-2 | TRBV20-1 | few
TGTGCCAGCAGCCTCCTGTCTGGGGCCAGAGGAACCGGGGAGCTGTTTTTT | CASSLLSGARGTGELFF | . | TRBJ2-2 | TRBV21-1 | few
TGCAGTGCCTGGGGGGGGACAGGGTTCACTGAAGCTTTCTTT | CSAWGGTGFTEAFF | TRBD1 | TRBJ1-1 | TRBV20-1 | .
TGTGCTCTGGACAGGGGCGCCTACGAGCAGTACTTC | CALDRGAYEQYF | TRBD1 | TRBJ2-7 | TRBV30 | few
TGTGCCAGCAGCTTAGTTCTGTTCTCTGGAAACACCATATATTTT | CASSLVLFSGNTIYF | . | TRBJ1-3 | TRBV7-2 | .
TGTGCCAGCAGCATGGGGGGGTCGGAAGAGACCCAGTACTTC | CASSMGGSEETQYF | TRBD2 | TRBJ2-5 | TRBV5-8 | few
TGTGCCAGCAGCCAAGTTCGCCCCTCGTCCGAGCAGTACTTC | CASSQVRPSSEQYF | . | TRBJ2-7 | TRBV3-1 | .
TGTGCCAGCAGCGTAGACGGCAGTACCTACGAGCAGTACTTC | CASSVDGSTYEQYF | . | TRBJ2-7 | TRBV9 | .
TGTGCCAGCAGCCCCTCGCGAGGGTTGAATGAGCAGTTCTTC | CASSPSRGLNEQFF | . | TRBJ2-1 | TRBV28 | .
TGCGCCAGCAGCCCGCAAAGGGATAGCGGGGCAGATACGCAGTATTTT | CASSPQRDSGADTQYF | TRBD2 | TRBJ2-3 | TRBV5-1 | .